Below, 26 T cell receptor beta chains from the same sample are listed, as sequenced in a study of blood T cell repertoires in COVID-19. Sequenced by immunoSEQ multiplex PCR; TCRdb stores in-frame clones only, minus some. The sample records just over 300,000 clones, about nine tenths being singletons. The material sequenced was PBMCs or T cells enriched from blood (not recorded which). These receptors were obtained from a woman under 30 who had recovered from COVID-19.

The J gene is TRBJ1-1, the V gene TRBV28; D remains ambiguous. V lost 1 base and J lost 0, with 6 bases in between. This CDR3 is 14 amino acids long. Germline loops: CDR1 MDHEN, CDR2 SYDVKM. The DNA for the CDR3 is TGTGCCAGCAGTTTATTAACAGTGAACACTGAAGCTTTCTTT. Translated, it gives CASSLLTVNTEAFF.

The chain couples TRBV18 to TRBJ1-2, with TRBD1 matching 10 bases. Looked up from germline, CDR1 is KGHSH and CDR2 is LQKENI. V lost 5 bases, J lost 7 bases, and 10 bases stayed unmatched. CDR3 size: 15 residues. The CDR3, as DNA: TGTGCCAGCTCAACCCGGGACAGGGGAGGAGGTGGCTACACCTTC. Translating gives CASSTRDRGGGGYTF.

V and J are TRBV27 and TRBJ2-7; 11 bases are shared with TRBD2. The CDR3 is made up of 15 amino acids. V trimming: 0 bases; J trimming: 6 bases; junction bases outside the gene matches: 4. CDR1 and CDR2 (germline): MNHEY, SMNVEV (reference sequence). CDR3 nucleotides: TGTGCCAGCAGTTTATCATCTAGCGGGAGGCTCGAGCAGTACTTC. Encoded protein: CASSLSSSGRLEQYF.

The chain links TRBV4-2 to TRBJ2-5, with 7 bases that match TRBD1. With 1 base clipped from V and 4 bases from J, the junction kept 15 bases outside the gene matches. The CDR3 sequence is 18 residues long. Germline CDR1 is LGHNA and CDR2 is YNFKEQ. For the CDR3, the DNA is TGTGCCAGCAGCCAAGTTTTGGGGACAGCTGGGGGTACAGAGACCCAGTACTTC. It translates to CASSQVLGTAGGTETQYF.

The rearrangement uses TRBV9 and TRBJ1-1, with D perhaps matching TRBD1 (6 bases). Germline V gives CDR1 SGDLS, CDR2 YYNGEE. The CDR3 loop spans 13 amino acids. V lost 3 bases to trimming and J lost 1 base, with 7 bases between them. The CDR3 region is CASSAGQNTEAFF. Written as DNA, the CDR3 is TGTGCCAGCAGCGCGGGACAGAACACTGAAGCTTTCTTT.

This chain links TRBV3-1 (or the pseudogene TRBV3-2) with TRBJ1-3; 9 bases are a match to TRBD1. Germline V CDR1 and CDR2: LGHDT, YNNKEL (reference sequence). This CDR3 comprises 17 residues. V shed 4 bases, J shed 0 bases, and the junction held 7 bases outside the gene matches. CDR3 region: CASSRGTGTSSGNTIYF. CDR3 bases: TGTGCCAGCAGCCGAGGGACAGGGACTTCCTCTGGAAACACCATATATTTT.

The chain has TRBV7-9 and TRBJ1-3; no reliable D call. The CDR3 extends over 14 amino acids. V shed 4 bases and J shed 4 bases, with 11 bases lying between them. The germline gives CDR1 SEHNR, CDR2 FQNEAQ (reference sequence). This CDR3 reads CASSYGSVGNTIYF. The CDR3 DNA reads as TGTGCCAGCAGCTACGGGAGCGTGGGAAACACCATATATTTT.

The V and J genes are TRBV7-7 and TRBJ2-2, with 8 bases fitting TRBD2. The junction had 7 bases not matched to a gene; V was cut back by 1 base and J by 3 bases. CDR1 is SSHAT, CDR2 FNYEAQ, per germline (reference sequence). The CDR3 is 17 residues long. CDR3 in DNA: TGTGCCAGCAGCTTAGGTGGAGGAGCGGGGGACACCGGGGAGCTGTTTTTT. Its protein product is CASSLGGGAGDTGELFF.

The chain recombines TRBV24-1 with TRBJ2-3; 7 bases map to TRBD2. Germline-derived CDR1 and CDR2 are KGHDR and SFDVKD. CDR3 length equals 19 residues. The J segment lost 1 base and the V segment lost 2 bases, leaving 14 bases of the junction unmatched. CDR3 amino acids: CATSDWGGSVDAGTDTQYF. The CDR3 region has the DNA TGTGCCACCAGTGATTGGGGGGGAAGCGTTGACGCGGGCACAGATACGCAGTATTTT.

The chain combines TRBV3-1 (or the pseudogene TRBV3-2) with TRBJ1-1; 8 bases map to TRBD1. This CDR3 spans 20 amino acids. Germline-derived CDR1 and CDR2 are LGHDT and YNNKEL (reference sequence). With 2 bases clipped from V and 1 base from J, the junction kept 18 bases outside the gene matches. CDR3 nucleotide sequence: TGTGCCAGCAGCCAACAAATCCCCCCCGCAGGGGGCATCAAGAACACTGAAGCTTTCTTT. Translating gives CASSQQIPPAGGIKNTEAFF.

This clone has only a few counts. The chain links TRBV10-3 to TRBJ2-1, with TRBD1 identical over 7 bases. J was trimmed by 6 bases and V by 8 bases; bases with no gene match: 4. Germline lookup yields CDR1 ENHRY and CDR2 SYGVKD. The length of the CDR3 is 12 residues. Here the CDR3 reads CAILQGSNEQFF. In DNA, the CDR3 is TGTGCCATCTTACAGGGGAGCAATGAGCAGTTCTTC.

V and J are TRBV5-1 and TRBJ1-6; 7 bases are shared with TRBD1. V was pared by 4 bases and J by 6 bases, with 10 bases of the junction left unmatched. CDR1 and CDR2 (germline): SGHRS, YFSETQ. The CDR3 is 16 residues long. This chain's CDR3 is CASSPQGGRTNSPLHF. As DNA, the CDR3 is TGCGCCAGCAGCCCCCAGGGGGGCAGGACTAATTCACCCCTCCACTTT.

This clone was detected only once. The gene calls are TRBV24-1 and TRBJ1-2, with D possibly TRBD1 on 6 matching bases. V was pared by 4 bases and J by 3 bases, with 8 bases between. The CDR3 loop spans 13 amino acids. Germline V gene data show CDR1 as KGHDR and CDR2 as SFDVKD. In DNA, the CDR3 is TGTGCCACCAGTGAACGACAGGACTATGGCTACACCTTC. It codes for CATSERQDYGYTF.

The CDR3 loop is CASSFGQYYGYTF. Written as DNA, the CDR3 is TGTGCCAGCAGCTTCGGACAGTACTATGGCTACACCTTC. This chain uses TRBV7-2 with TRBJ1-2, with D possibly being TRBD1 (6 bases). The CDR3 is 13 amino acids. V was cut by 3 bases and J by 3 bases, with 8 bases left in between. Germline V gene lookup returns CDR1 SGHTA and CDR2 FQGNSA.

The chain joins TRBV28 to TRBJ1-1; possible D gene TRBD1, 5 bases. Germline CDR1 MDHEN, CDR2 SYDVKM. The CDR3 totals 11 residues. Trimming left V 5 bases short and J 11 bases short, with 12 bases between. CDR3 coding DNA: TGTGCCAGCAGTGTGGGGCGGGGGGCTTTCTTT. It codes for CASSVGRGAFF.

This chain uses TRBV6-5 with TRBJ2-5; D perhaps matches TRBD1 (6 bases). The germline CDR1 and CDR2 sequences are MNHEY and SVGAGI. V lost 5 bases, J lost 1 base, and 14 bases lay in between. The CDR3 is 15 residues long. CDR3 nucleotide sequence: TGTGCCAGCAGTAACCGACAGGTCCGCCAAGAGACCCAGTACTTC. The encoded protein is CASSNRQVRQETQYF.

This clone was counted a single time. A read error may produce the germline difference seen at one junction end. The chain links TRBV12-3 or TRBV12-4 to TRBJ1-1; TRBD1 matches at 9 bases. The CDR3 covers 13 residues. The CDR3 sequence: CASSARRDRAIGF. CDR3 sequence (DNA): TGTGCCAGCAGTGCCCGACGGGACAGGGCGATTGGGTTT.

The rearrangement joins TRBV7-6 to TRBJ1-6; a weak D match, TRBD1 (6 bases). V lost 1 base, J lost 9 bases, and 16 bases lay in between. The CDR3 spans 16 residues. Germline V CDR1 and CDR2: SGHVS, FNYEAQ. This CDR3 reads CASSLVSRGVGSPLHF. CDR3 in DNA: TGTGCCAGCAGCTTAGTCTCCAGGGGTGTTGGTTCACCCCTCCACTTT.

This clone was recorded a few times. This chain links TRBV27 with TRBJ1-2; weak D call: TRBD1 (5 bases). Trimming pared 0 bases from V and 4 bases from J, leaving 9 bases between. Germline CDR1 reads MNHEY; CDR2 reads SMNVEV (reference sequence). The CDR3 length is 14 residues. The CDR3 sequence: CASSLSTGGYGYTF. In DNA, the CDR3 is TGTGCCAGCAGTTTATCTACCGGGGGCTATGGCTACACCTTC.

The genes are TRBV4-2 and TRBJ1-6; the match to TRBD1 covers 10 bases. The CDR3 covers 16 residues. J gave up 12 bases and V 1 base, and 9 bases lay outside the gene matches. Germline V gene data show CDR1 as LGHNA and CDR2 as YNFKEQ. The CDR3 is CASSQARGQGHLPLHF. CDR3 in DNA: TGTGCCAGCAGCCAAGCGAGGGGACAGGGGCACCTACCCCTCCACTTT.

The chain uses TRBV12-3 or TRBV12-4 and TRBJ2-7, with a possible D match to TRBD1 (5 bases). The CDR3 has 13 amino acids. The V and J ends lost 2 bases and 3 bases respectively, with 8 bases between them. The chain's CDR3 is CASSLRGNYEQYF. DNA for the CDR3: TGTGCCAGCAGTTTAAGGGGAAACTACGAGCAGTACTTC.

The chain has TRBV18 and TRBJ2-2; 12 nucleotides line up with TRBD2. The CDR3 length is 16 residues. Germline lookup yields CDR1 KGHSH and CDR2 LQKENI. The trim removed 6 bases at V and 3 bases at J, leaving 5 bases unmatched. CDR3: CASSQGLAGYTGELFF. The CDR3 bases are TGTGCCAGCTCCCAAGGACTAGCGGGGTACACCGGGGAGCTGTTTTTT.

The V call is TRBV2, the J call TRBJ1-1; tentative D call: TRBD1 (5 bases). Germline lookup yields CDR1 SNHLY and CDR2 FYNNEI. Trimming left V 7 bases short and J 2 bases short, with 11 bases between. CDR3 length: 13 residues. CDR3 in amino acids: CASIDSINTEAFF. The CDR3 DNA is TGTGCCAGCATAGACAGCATCAACACTGAAGCTTTCTTT. Using reference TRBV2 and TRBJ1-1 for the parts outside the CDR3, the full variable domain is EPEVTQTPSHQVTQMGQEVILRCVPISNHLYFYWYRQILGQKVEFLVSFYNNEISEKSEIFDDQFSVERPDGSNFTLKIRSTKLEDSAMYFCASIDSINTEAFFGQGTRLTVV.

This clone was seen a single time. The genes are TRBV18 and TRBJ1-6, with 8 bases lining up with TRBD1. Trimming removed 6 bases from V and 9 bases from J; junction bases left unmatched: 10. The CDR3 length is 15 residues. In germline, CDR1 is KGHSH, CDR2 LQKENI. CDR3 in DNA: TGTGCCAGCTCGACGGACAGGGATCGTGGTTCACCCCTCCACTTT. Translation gives CASSTDRDRGSPLHF.

This clone was counted once. The chain carries TRBV11-3 and TRBJ2-3; TRBD2 might be the D (5 bases). Per the germline V gene, CDR1 is SGHNT and CDR2 is YENEEA. This CDR3 is built from 12 residues. V lost 5 bases and J 5 bases, leaving 8 bases between the germline ends. The CDR3: CASSQLGDTQYF. DNA for the CDR3: TGTGCCAGCAGCCAACTAGGAGATACGCAGTATTTT.

The chain couples TRBV6-4 to TRBJ1-2; TRBD1 might be the D (6 bases). Germline CDR1 MRHNA, CDR2 SNTAGT. The V and J ends lost 6 bases and 8 bases respectively, with 22 bases between them. This CDR3 comprises 15 residues. The DNA for the CDR3 is TGTGCCAGCAGAGAGAACCCGGCCTCAGGGGAAGGCTACACCTTC. The encoded protein is CASRENPASGEGYTF.